The 25 T cell receptor beta chains below come from one sample, sequenced in a study of identifying expanded T cells in peripheral blood. Generated by immunoSEQ multiplex PCR, the TCRdb table keeps only in-frame clones and is missing some. The table includes some 81,000 clones, just under 85% detected once. Material for sequencing was blood. These receptors were collected from a person between 18 and 69 years old in good health.

The V and J genes are TRBV7-9 and TRBJ2-1; 8 positions match TRBD1. The germline V gene has CDR1 SEHNR and CDR2 FQNEAQ (reference sequence). V gave up 5 bases and J gave up 5 bases; unmatched junction bases: 11. The CDR3 sequence is 16 residues long. CDR3 sequence: CASSLPGTGDNNEQFF. In DNA, the CDR3 is TGTGCCAGCAGCCTACCCGGGACAGGTGACAACAATGAGCAGTTCTTC.

The genes are TRBV30 and TRBJ2-7, with TRBD2 identical over 10 bases. V trimming: 4 bases; J trimming: 7 bases; junction bases outside the gene matches: 7. This CDR3 is 13 amino acids long. Germline V gene sequence: CDR1 GTSNPN, CDR2 SVGIG (reference sequence). CDR3 in amino acids: CAWKREGRGEQYF. The DNA of the CDR3 is TGTGCCTGGAAGCGGGAGGGCCGGGGGGAGCAGTACTTC.

The genes are TRBV6-1 and TRBJ1-5; no clear D gene. Germline CDR1 MNHNS, CDR2 SASEGT. This CDR3 is built from 14 residues. V was trimmed by 8 bases and J by 5 bases, leaving 16 bases between them. The CDR3 spells CASQPAGSDQPQHF. The DNA of the CDR3 is TGTGCCAGCCAGCCGGCGGGGAGCGATCAGCCCCAGCATTTT.

The chain uses TRBV7-8 and TRBJ2-2; D ambiguous. The CDR3 has 16 amino acids. V gave up 0 bases and J gave up 1 base, with 9 bases separating them. Germline V gene data show CDR1 as SGHVS and CDR2 as FQNEAQ. This chain's CDR3 is CASSLAPRLNTGELFF. The CDR3, as DNA: TGTGCCAGCAGCTTAGCCCCGCGATTGAACACCGGGGAGCTGTTTTTT.

The rearrangement uses TRBV6-1 and TRBJ2-5, with D possibly matching TRBD1 (5 bases). With 4 bases removed from V and 2 bases from J, the gap between germline ends came to 11 bases. Looked up from germline, CDR1 is MNHNS and CDR2 is SASEGT. This CDR3 spans 14 amino acids. In DNA, the CDR3 is TGTGCCAGCAGTGTTTCAGGGTATCAAGAGACCCAGTACTTC. This gives the protein CASSVSGYQETQYF.

The chain joins TRBV7-2 to TRBJ2-5; D is ambiguous. Per the germline V gene, CDR1 is SGHTA and CDR2 is FQGNSA. This CDR3 has 15 residues. The V and J ends lost 1 base and 4 bases respectively, with 13 bases between them. The CDR3 protein is CASSLVPSGLETQYF. DNA for the CDR3: TGTGCCAGCAGCTTAGTTCCCTCCGGGCTAGAGACCCAGTACTTC.

This clone was seen once. This chain connects TRBV15 to TRBJ2-1; possible D gene TRBD2, 6 bases. The length of the CDR3 is 14 residues. Between the trimmed V and J ends, which lost 0 bases and 7 bases, there was a span of 10 bases. Germline CDR1 reads LNHNV; CDR2 reads YYDKDF (reference sequence). In DNA form, the CDR3 reads TGTGCCACCAGCAGAGATCGGGCGGGGAATGAGCAGTTCTTC. This sequence encodes CATSRDRAGNEQFF.

The chain couples TRBV11-3 to TRBJ2-1, with unresolved D. In germline, CDR1 is SGHNT, CDR2 YENEEA. The CDR3 spans 15 residues. V shed 5 bases and J shed 0 bases, with 11 bases lying between them. CDR3 sequence (DNA): TGTGCCAGCAGCCAAACGGACCGCTCCTACAATGAGCAGTTCTTC. It translates to CASSQTDRSYNEQFF.

The chain employs TRBV5-1 and TRBJ1-1; tentative D call: TRBD1 (5 bases). Trimming removed 0 bases from V and 0 bases from J, with 9 bases in between. The CDR3 runs to 15 residues. CDR1 SGHRS and CDR2 YFSETQ come from the germline V gene. CDR3 in amino acids: CASSLGGTVNTEAFF. In nucleotides, the CDR3 is TGCGCCAGCAGCTTGGGAGGGACGGTGAACACTGAAGCTTTCTTT.

CDR3 in DNA: TGTGCCAGCAGTTTACAGGGGAGTGAGCAGTTCTTC. Its translation is CASSLQGSEQFF. The chain uses TRBV28 and TRBJ2-1, with a possible D match to TRBD1 (6 bases). From germline, CDR1 is MDHEN and CDR2 SYDVKM. There are 12 residues in the CDR3. Trimming stripped 2 bases from V and 9 bases from J, with 8 bases between.

V is TRBV5-4 and J is TRBJ2-3; D is possibly TRBD2 (6 bases). V was pared by 4 bases and J by 3 bases, with 12 bases between. This CDR3 contains 14 residues. The germline CDR1 and CDR2 sequences are SGHNT and YYREEE (reference sequence). This chain's CDR3 is CASSLAAGTDTQYF. The DNA of the CDR3 is TGTGCCAGCAGCCTCGCGGCGGGGACAGATACGCAGTATTTT. Using reference TRBV5-4 and TRBJ2-3 for the parts outside the CDR3, the full variable domain is ETGVTQSPTHLIKTRGQQVTLRCSSQSGHNTVSWYQQALGQGPQFIFQYYREEENGRGNFPPRFSGLQFPNYSSELNVNALELDDSALYLCASSLAAGTDTQYFGPGTRLTVL.

The rearrangement uses TRBV6-5 and TRBJ2-7; TRBD1 agrees at 9 bases. The CDR3 consists of 14 residues. V lost 5 bases to trimming and J lost 7 bases; unmatched junction nucleotides: 9. Germline CDR1 and CDR2: MNHEY and SVGAGI. The CDR3, as DNA: TGTGCCAGCAGTAAATCACAGGGGGCCGGAGAGCAGTACTTC. Protein product: CASSKSQGAGEQYF.

The V and J genes are TRBV23-1 and TRBJ2-3; D gene uncertain. TRBV23-1 is labeled an ORF, and its function is uncertain. This CDR3 contains 17 residues. V lost 1 base and J lost 5, with 19 bases in between. CDR3 region: CASSQLVQRPLGDTQYF. The CDR3 nucleotides read TGCGCCAGCAGTCAATTAGTACAGAGGCCTTTGGGAGATACGCAGTATTTT.

Note on this clone: The sample has other DNA sequences that encode this CDR3 too. This rearrangement joins TRBV4-2 to TRBJ2-5, with 7 bases that match TRBD1. The CDR3 has 15 residues. The germline gives CDR1 LGHNA, CDR2 YNFKEQ. V gave up 5 bases and J gave up 5 bases; unmatched junction bases: 11. DNA for the CDR3: TGTGCCAGCAGCGAATCGGGACAGCCACAGGAGACCCAGTACTTC. Amino acid sequence: CASSESGQPQETQYF.

The chain's CDR3 is CASSLGTRTGGETQYF. The CDR3 bases are TGCGCCAGCAGCTTGGGTACCAGGACAGGGGGAGAGACCCAGTACTTC. The chain links TRBV5-1 to TRBJ2-5; TRBD1 matches 10 bases. CDR3 length: 16 amino acids. Germline V gene lookup returns CDR1 SGHRS and CDR2 YFSETQ. J lost 4 bases, V lost 0 bases, and 6 bases had no gene match.

This chain connects TRBV29-1 to TRBJ2-1, with TRBD2 identical over 7 bases. Looked up from germline, CDR1 is SQVTM and CDR2 is ANQGSEA. V lost 7 bases to trimming and J lost 3 bases; unmatched junction nucleotides: 9. CDR3 length: 14 amino acids. CDR3 protein: CSGQTSRNYNEQFF. CDR3 bases: TGCAGCGGCCAGACTAGCAGAAACTACAATGAGCAGTTCTTC.

The chain combines TRBV4-3 with TRBJ1-2; D call uncertain. This CDR3 spans 15 amino acids. Looked up from germline, CDR1 is LGHNA and CDR2 is YSLEER. Trimming stripped 3 bases from V and 3 bases from J, with 14 bases between. CDR3 loop: CASSQRPVLDYGYTF. The DNA for the CDR3 is TGCGCCAGCAGCCAGCGTCCGGTTTTGGACTATGGCTACACCTTC.

J is TRBJ1-3 and V is TRBV7-2, with 7 bases identical to TRBD1. The CDR3 loop spans 15 amino acids. Germline assignment: CDR1 SGHTA and CDR2 FQGNSA. Trimming at V came to 4 bases and at J to 0 bases, leaving 3 bases not matched to a gene. CDR3 region: CASSSTGNSGNTIYF. The CDR3 region has the DNA TGTGCCAGCAGCTCGACAGGGAACTCTGGAAACACCATATATTTT. The full variable domain, completed using reference TRBV7-2 and TRBJ1-3, is GAGVSQSPSNKVTEKGKDVELRCDPISGHTALYWYRQSLGQGLEFLIYFQGNSAPDKSGLPSDRFSAERTGGSVSTLTIQRTQQEDSAVYLCASSSTGNSGNTIYFGEGSWLTVV.

The J gene is TRBJ2-3, the V gene TRBV4-3; 8 bases align to TRBD2. Looked up from germline, CDR1 is LGHNA and CDR2 is YSLEER. Trimming cost V 4 bases and J 0 bases; bases outside gene matches: 6. There are 16 residues in the CDR3. The CDR3 loop reads CASSRTSGLSTDTQYF. The CDR3 DNA reads as TGCGCCAGCAGCCGCACTAGCGGCCTTAGCACAGATACGCAGTATTTT.

This chain joins TRBV18 and TRBJ1-2; D is perhaps TRBD1 (6 bases). The V gene's germline CDR1 is KGHSH and CDR2 LQKENI. The ends were cut back, 3 bases at V and 1 base at J, with 6 bases in the middle. This CDR3 has 13 amino acids. CDR3 sequence reads: CASSPDSNYGYTF. In DNA, the CDR3 is TGTGCCAGCTCACCGGACAGTAACTATGGCTACACCTTC.

The chain joins TRBV7-3 to TRBJ2-2, with D perhaps assigned TRBD1 or TRBD2 (6 bases each). The germline CDR1 and CDR2 sequences are SGHTA and FQGTGA. Trimming shortened V by 1 base and J by 6 bases, and 12 bases separated the two germline ends. The CDR3 totals 15 residues. DNA for the CDR3: TGTGCCAGCAGCTTAATGGCAGGGGAGGCCGGGGAGCTGTTTTTT. Its protein product is CASSLMAGEAGELFF.

The chain is built from TRBV9 and TRBJ2-3; possibly TRBD2 for D (5 bases). Trimming left V 2 bases short and J 0 bases short, with 13 bases between. Per the germline V gene, CDR1 is SGDLS and CDR2 is YYNGEE. The CDR3 contains 16 residues. The DNA of the CDR3 is TGTGCCAGCAGCGTGAGCGGCCTAGGAAGCACAGATACGCAGTATTTT. Protein sequence: CASSVSGLGSTDTQYF. The variable domain in full, with the rest retrieved from reference TRBV9 and TRBJ2-3, is DSGVTQTPKHLITATGQRVTLRCSPRSGDLSVYWYQQSLDQGLQFLIQYYNGEERAKGNILERFSAQQFPDLHSELNLSSLELGDSALYFCASSVSGLGSTDTQYFGPGTRLTVL.

The chain links TRBV4-3 to TRBJ1-2; possible D gene TRBD1, 5 bases. The CDR3 has 15 residues. Between the trimmed V and J ends, which lost 0 bases and 3 bases, there was a span of 11 bases. Germline V gives CDR1 LGHNA, CDR2 YSLEER. CDR3 coding DNA: TGCGCCAGCAGCCAAGATATAGACAGTTACTATGGCTACACCTTC. This codes for CASSQDIDSYYGYTF.

J is TRBJ2-1 and V is TRBV13; 10 bases are a match to TRBD1. V trimming: 5 bases; J trimming: 9 bases; junction bases outside the gene matches: 7. This CDR3 spans 14 amino acids. Germline V gene data show CDR1 as PRHDT and CDR2 as FYEKMQ (reference sequence). The CDR3 coding sequence is TGTGCCAGCAGCCCCTGGGACAGGGGTTTTGAGCAGTTCTTC. Protein sequence: CASSPWDRGFEQFF.

The chain joins TRBV4-1 to TRBJ2-4, with 11 bases aligning to TRBD1. The CDR3 sequence is 17 residues long. After removal of 4 bases from V and 0 bases from J, the junction contained 5 bases not matched to a gene. CDR1 MGHRA and CDR2 YSYEKL come from the germline V gene. CDR3 in amino acids: CASSPAGQGAAKNIQYF. DNA of the CDR3: TGCGCCAGCAGCCCCGCCGGACAGGGGGCAGCCAAAAACATTCAGTACTTC.